The 2 T cell receptor beta chains reported below all come from one sample, sequenced in a study of control samples from healthy donors and cancer patients. Sequencing was performed with immunoSEQ multiplex PCR; in TCRdb, only in-frame clones are kept and a portion is missing. The sample yields some 70,000 clones, 83% seen once. Sequences were obtained from blood. The receptors originated from a man aged 55 to 70 in good health.

The chain carries TRBV9 and TRBJ1-5; 7 positions agree with TRBD1. The trim removed 0 bases at V and 7 bases at J, leaving 7 bases unmatched. Germline CDR1 reads SGDLS; CDR2 reads YYNGEE. There are 15 residues in the CDR3. The DNA of the CDR3 is TGTGCCAGCAGCGTAGGTGGACAGGAAGGGCAGCCCCAGCATTTT. It translates to CASSVGGQEGQPQHF.

This clone was observed once. This chain uses TRBV7-2 with TRBJ1-6, with TRBD1 matching over 9 bases. This CDR3 region has 14 residues. Unmatched junction bases numbered 4, after V lost 3 bases and J lost 10 bases. CDR1 SGHTA and CDR2 FQGNSA come from the germline V gene. The CDR3 DNA reads TGTGCCAGCAGCTTGGGACAGGGAACCTCACCCCTCCACTTT. Protein sequence: CASSLGQGTSPLHF.